These 4 T cell receptor beta chains were sequenced from one sample in a study of cytomegalovirus exposure and HLA in healthy donors. The PCR ran on 60 Vbeta and 13 Jbeta primers. The table came from immunoSEQ multiplex PCR; TCRdb's copy has only in-frame clones and leaves some out. Altogether over 75,000 clones are present, around 59% being singletons, with the ten largest covering roughly 2%. The sample was PBMCs. These receptors were taken from a human donor in good health.

This clone was counted only a few times. The chain has TRBV7-8 and TRBJ1-5, with a tentative D call TRBD1 (6 bases). The V gene's germline CDR1 is SGHVS and CDR2 FQNEAQ. The CDR3 extends over 15 amino acids. The V end lost 4 bases, the J end lost 5 bases, and 15 bases lay between the germline ends. CDR3 sequence: CASSYRSGGYQPQHF. The CDR3 DNA reads as TGTGCCAGCAGCTACCGCTCGGGGGGCTATCAGCCCCAGCATTTT.

The chain has TRBV10-3 and TRBJ1-1; the match to TRBD1 covers 10 bases. The V segment lost 2 bases and the J segment 7 bases; nucleotides outside the gene matches: 7. Germline V gene data show CDR1 as ENHRY and CDR2 as SYGVKD. The CDR3 runs to 15 residues. DNA for the CDR3: TGTGCCATCAGTGAGCGGGACAGGGGAGCCGATGAAGCTTTCTTT. Protein sequence: CAISERDRGADEAFF.

V and J are TRBV10-3 and TRBJ1-5, with TRBD1 matching 7 bases. V trimming: 4 bases; J trimming: 4 bases; junction bases outside the gene matches: 4. Germline values: CDR1 ENHRY, CDR2 SYGVKD. The CDR3 runs to 14 residues. In DNA, the CDR3 is TGTGCCATCAGTGTTGGGACAGCAAATCAGCCCCAGCATTTT. Its protein is CAISVGTANQPQHF.

The chain has TRBV27 and TRBJ1-2; D might be TRBD1 (5 bases). The V end was cut by 6 bases, the J end by 6 bases, with 8 bases between. Per germline, CDR1 MNHEY and CDR2 SMNVEV (reference sequence). This CDR3 comprises 11 residues. DNA for the CDR3: TGTGCCAGCAGCAACAGGAATGGCTACACCTTC. This codes for CASSNRNGYTF.